The text below deals with one TCR beta chain. The target antigen is unknown. The data are from a study of STAT5B mutations in CD4+ large granular lymphocyte leukemia. Regarding the study as a whole: CD4-sorted patient repertoires seemed more clonal than healthy CD4+ repertoires.

The germline V gene has CDR1 MDHEN and CDR2 SYDVKM. Trimming removed 9 bases from V and 4 bases from J, with 9 bases in between. The CDR3 is 11 residues long. TCRdb's copy holds only in-frame clones and misses some; the assay was immunoSEQ multiplex PCR. The repertoire holds some 34,000 clones, with 75% to 85% as singletons. This clonotype was obtained from a human donor in good health. The chain has TRBV28 and TRBJ1-2; D gene uncertain. The specimen was CD4+ T cells from blood buffy coats. CDR3 sequence (DNA): TGTGCCAGTAGGGCCGCCTATGGCTACACCTTC. The encoded protein is CASRAAYGYTF.